The clone carrying this T cell receptor beta chain was found many times. This specimen belongs to a study of Graves' ophthalmopathy and Graves' hyperthyroidism. In germline, CDR1 is MNHNS, CDR2 SASEGT. J was trimmed by 7 bases and V by 8 bases; bases with no gene match: 15. This CDR3 is built from 15 residues. Exclusion covered patients with other autoimmune diseases or uncontrolled infections (as well as pregnancy or lactation). Scientists amplified the TCR beta CDR3 regions from RNA transcripts. RT-PCR was first run with HTBI primers, then multiplex PCR in a second round. One entry per CDR3 protein results from TCRdb running MiXCR on the multiplex PCR reads. The data contain approximately 330,000 distinct CDR3 sequences, about a sixth of them singletons.

The chain couples TRBV6-1 to TRBJ2-5, with 8 bases matching TRBD2. The TCR sequence derives from an adult man with Graves' ophthalmopathy. The specimen was peripheral blood. CDR3 residues: CASSRAGGRGVTQYF. DNA for the CDR3: TGTGCCAGCTCAAGGGCGGGAGGCCGGGGAGTGACCCAGTACTTC.